Ten or more counts support the clone carrying this T cell receptor beta chain. Its antigen is currently unknown. This sample was taken from a study of T cells in Graves' hyperthyroidism and ophthalmopathy. In the study overall: Before treatment of any kind, peripheral blood was taken at initial diagnosis.

Amplified TCR beta CDR3 regions derived from RNA transcripts. First-round RT-PCR targeting the TCR CDR3 was performed with the HTBI primer set. Each CDR3 protein is one row after TCRdb ran MiXCR on the multiplex PCR reads. The sample includes hundreds of thousands of distinct CDR3 sequences, more than 12% seen only once; the top ten take 9.5% to 15%. Study results and caveats: Expanded thyroid clonotypes (above 0.001) were mostly also found in blood.

Source material: blood. This TCR was recovered from a woman aged 45 to 65 with Graves' ophthalmopathy.

DNA of the CDR3: TGTGCCAGCAGCCACGACAGGGGGCGAGATACGCAGTATTTT. It encodes CASSHDRGRDTQYF. This chain links TRBV7-2 with TRBJ2-3, with 10 nucleotides matching TRBD1. With V trimmed by 5 bases and J by 5 bases, 4 bases remained unmatched. The CDR3 spans 14 residues. CDR1 and CDR2 from the germline V gene are SGHTA and FQGNSA.